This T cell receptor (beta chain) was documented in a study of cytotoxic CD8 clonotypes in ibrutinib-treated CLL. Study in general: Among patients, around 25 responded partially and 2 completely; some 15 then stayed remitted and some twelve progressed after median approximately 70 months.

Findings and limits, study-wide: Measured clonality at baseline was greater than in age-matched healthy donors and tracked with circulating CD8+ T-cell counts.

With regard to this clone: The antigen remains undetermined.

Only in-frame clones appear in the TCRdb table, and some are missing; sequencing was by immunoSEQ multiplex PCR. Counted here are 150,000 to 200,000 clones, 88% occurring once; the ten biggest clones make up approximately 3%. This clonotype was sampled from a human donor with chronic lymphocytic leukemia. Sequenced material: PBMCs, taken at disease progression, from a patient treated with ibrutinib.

The CDR3 sequence is CASSGGGVLSRGSEQYF. DNA for the CDR3: TGTGCCAGCAGTGGGGGTGGTGTTCTTTCGCGGGGGTCCGAGCAGTACTTC. The chain combines TRBV27 with TRBJ2-7, with 7 bases aligning to TRBD2. Germline CDR1 is MNHEY and CDR2 is SMNVEV (reference sequence). The CDR3 sequence is 17 residues long. V gave up 5 bases and J gave up 6 bases; unmatched junction bases: 19.